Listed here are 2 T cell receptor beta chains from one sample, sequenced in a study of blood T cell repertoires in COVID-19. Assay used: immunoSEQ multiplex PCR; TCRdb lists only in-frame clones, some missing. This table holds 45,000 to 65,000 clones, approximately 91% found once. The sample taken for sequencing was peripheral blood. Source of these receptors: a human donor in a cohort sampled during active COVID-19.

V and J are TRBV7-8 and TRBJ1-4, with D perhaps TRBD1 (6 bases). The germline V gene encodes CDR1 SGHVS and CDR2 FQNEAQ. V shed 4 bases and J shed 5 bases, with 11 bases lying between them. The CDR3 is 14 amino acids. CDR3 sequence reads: CASSSGTPNEKLFF. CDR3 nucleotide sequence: TGTGCCAGCAGCTCCGGGACACCCAATGAAAAACTGTTTTTT.

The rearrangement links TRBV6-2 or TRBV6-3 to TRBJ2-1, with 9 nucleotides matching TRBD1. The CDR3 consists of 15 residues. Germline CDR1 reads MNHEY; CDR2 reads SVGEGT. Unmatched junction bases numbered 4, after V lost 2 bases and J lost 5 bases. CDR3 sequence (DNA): TGTGCCAGCAGTTACGGTGGGACAGGGAACAATGAGCAGTTCTTC. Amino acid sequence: CASSYGGTGNNEQFF.